This TCR beta chain was obtained from a study of cytomegalovirus exposure and HLA in healthy donors. Whole-study findings and limits: In a later analysis, at a false discovery rate of 0.05, roughly 17,000 TCR beta sequences matched HLA alleles. The analysis excluded some indistinguishable V segments, including TRBV6-2 and TRBV6-3.

Primers: 60 Vbeta forward and 13 Jbeta reverse. Sequencing used immunoSEQ multiplex PCR; TCRdb keeps in-frame clones, though not all of them. The repertoire holds roughly 160,000 clones, with around 85% as singletons. There are 14 residues in the CDR3. Germline CDR1 and CDR2: WNHNN and SYGVQD (reference sequence). J was trimmed by 3 bases and V by 4 bases; bases with no gene match: 6. With respect to this clone: Its antigen is not known.

This receptor was identified in a boy aged 2-9 years in good health and CMV-seronegative. Input material: PBMCs. The chain joins TRBV10-1 to TRBJ2-7, with 7 bases fitting TRBD1. The CDR3: CASSGSRDSYEQYF. DNA of the CDR3: TGCGCCAGCAGTGGTAGCCGGGACAGCTACGAGCAGTACTTC.